The 14 T cell receptor beta chains below were found in one sample sequenced in a study of graft-versus-host responses after intestinal transplantation. What these receptors recognize is not known. The assay was immunoSEQ multiplex PCR, and TCRdb's table has in-frame clones only and misses some. The top ten clones hold about 1.1% of a sample with some 87,000 clones, roughly 91% of them seen once. The source material was unstimulated CD8+ T cells sorted from spleen or lymph node cells, sampled before transplant. The receptors stem from a human donor who was the organ donor for an intestinal transplant.

The chain is built from TRBV7-8 and TRBJ2-1; 8 bases line up with TRBD1. The CDR3 runs to 15 residues. With 2 bases clipped from V and 3 bases from J, the junction kept 3 bases outside the gene matches. The germline gives CDR1 SGHVS, CDR2 FQNEAQ. CDR3 DNA sequence: TGTGCCAGCAGCTTAACAGGGGGATACTACAATGAGCAGTTCTTC. It specifies CASSLTGGYYNEQFF.

The rearrangement joins TRBV6-1 to TRBJ2-2; D is ambiguous. This CDR3 has 13 amino acids. V shed 5 bases and J shed 1 base, with 5 bases lying between them. The germline V gene encodes CDR1 MNHNS and CDR2 SASEGT. DNA for the CDR3: TGTGCCAGCAGTATCTGGAACACCGGGGAGCTGTTTTTT. Translated, it gives CASSIWNTGELFF.

This chain uses TRBV5-4 with TRBJ2-7; 10 bases map to TRBD1. The germline V gene encodes CDR1 SGHNT and CDR2 YYREEE (reference sequence). The CDR3 extends over 14 amino acids. With 4 bases clipped from V and 4 bases from J, the junction kept 5 bases outside the gene matches. The CDR3 is CASSGRTGGYEQYF. For the CDR3, the DNA is TGTGCCAGCAGCGGAAGGACAGGGGGGTACGAGCAGTACTTC.

V and J are TRBV29-1 and TRBJ2-3; 9 bases align to TRBD1. J was trimmed by 0 bases and V by 6 bases; bases with no gene match: 7. CDR3 length: 15 amino acids. Germline CDR1 reads SQVTM; CDR2 reads ANQGSEA. The CDR3 protein is CSVNRGQTSTDTQYF. The CDR3 DNA reads as TGCAGCGTAAACAGGGGGCAGACTAGCACAGATACGCAGTATTTT.

The chain recombines TRBV10-1 with TRBJ1-4, with D unclear. The CDR3 loop spans 15 amino acids. V was trimmed by 8 bases and J by 6 bases, leaving 19 bases between them. Per germline, CDR1 WNHNN and CDR2 SYGVQD (reference sequence). DNA for the CDR3: TGCGCCAGCCAGGACCGGGATCGGGGTTATGAAAAACTGTTTTTT. It specifies CASQDRDRGYEKLFF.

The rearrangement links TRBV4-3 to TRBJ2-7, with 7 bases fitting TRBD2. The germline V gene encodes CDR1 LGHNA and CDR2 YSLEER. The CDR3 length is 15 residues. Trimming took 4 bases from V and 1 from J; bases not matched to a gene: 7. CDR3 region: CASSRLLGLSYEQYF. In DNA form, the CDR3 reads TGCGCCAGCAGCCGCCTCCTGGGACTATCCTACGAGCAGTACTTC.

CDR3 sequence reads: CAISESLGYEQYF. The CDR3 nucleotides read TGTGCCATCAGTGAGTCGCTAGGCTACGAGCAGTACTTC. The chain joins TRBV10-3 to TRBJ2-7, with D unclear. Germline V lookup: CDR1 ENHRY, CDR2 SYGVKD. V lost 0 bases and J 3 bases, leaving 6 bases between the germline ends. The CDR3 totals 13 residues.

This clone was detected a few times. V and J are TRBV5-4 and TRBJ2-3; 8 nucleotides line up with TRBD2. V lost 4 bases, J lost 2 bases, and 9 bases stayed unmatched. There are 16 residues in the CDR3. CDR1 is SGHNT and CDR2 is YYREEE in the germline V gene (reference sequence). DNA of the CDR3: TGTGCCAGCAGCCCCTGGCGGGGGGTCCTCACAGATACGCAGTATTTT. Amino acid sequence: CASSPWRGVLTDTQYF.

The rearrangement joins TRBV5-4 to TRBJ2-7; 11 bases fit TRBD2. CDR1 is SGHNT and CDR2 is YYREEE in the germline V gene (reference sequence). CDR3 length: 14 amino acids. The trim removed 4 bases at V and 4 bases at J, leaving 4 bases unmatched. CDR3 residues: CASSRGLAAYEQYF. The CDR3 DNA is TGTGCCAGCAGCCGGGGACTAGCGGCTTACGAGCAGTACTTC.

This clone was observed a handful of times. The chain uses TRBV5-6 and TRBJ2-7; 9 nucleotides line up with TRBD2. The V gene end was trimmed by 5 bases and the J gene end by 1 base; junction bases not matched to a gene: 13. The CDR3 totals 17 residues. CDR1 SGHDT and CDR2 YYEEEE come from the germline V gene. CDR3 DNA sequence: TGTGCCAGCAGTAGGTCCCTTGCAGGACTAGCGTCCTACGAGCAGTACTTC. This codes for CASSRSLAGLASYEQYF. Together with reference TRBV5-6 and TRBJ2-7, the CDR3 gives the full variable domain: DAGVTQSPTHLIKTRGQQVTLRCSPKSGHDTVSWYQQALGQGPQFIFQYYEEEERQRGNFPDRFSGHQFPNYSSELNVNALLLGDSALYLCASSRSLAGLASYEQYFGPGTRLTVT.

The chain has TRBV28 and TRBJ2-2; 9 positions agree with TRBD2. With V trimmed by 6 bases and J by 5 bases, 10 bases remained unmatched. Germline loops: CDR1 MDHEN, CDR2 SYDVKM. CDR3 length: 16 amino acids. CDR3 amino acids: CASSRPGLAETGELFF. Here the CDR3 DNA reads TGTGCCAGCAGCCGCCCGGGACTAGCTGAGACCGGGGAGCTGTTTTTT.

The J gene is TRBJ2-1, the V gene TRBV7-9; tentatively, D is TRBD2 (6 bases). This CDR3 spans 12 amino acids. Trimming left V 5 bases short and J 7 bases short, with 9 bases between. The germline V gene has CDR1 SEHNR and CDR2 FQNEAQ (reference sequence). The CDR3 DNA reads as TGTGCCAGCAGCGGGACTTTGAATGAGCAGTTCTTC. It encodes CASSGTLNEQFF.

This chain uses TRBV13 with TRBJ2-3; D is perhaps TRBD2 (7 bases). Trimming pared 3 bases from V and 0 bases from J, leaving 22 bases between. Germline CDR1 reads PRHDT; CDR2 reads FYEKMQ (reference sequence). This CDR3 comprises 19 residues. The CDR3 coding sequence is TGTGCCAGCAGCTTGAAAAGGGGGGGGTCACAGTGGAGCACAGATACGCAGTATTTT. It specifies CASSLKRGGSQWSTDTQYF.

This chain links TRBV19 with TRBJ2-1, with 7 nucleotides matching TRBD1. Germline values: CDR1 LNHDA, CDR2 SQIVND (reference sequence). The CDR3 runs 14 residues. The V gene end was trimmed by 4 bases and the J gene end by 7 bases; junction bases not matched to a gene: 7. The CDR3 nucleotides are TGTGCCAGTAGTAGACAGGGCCGCTTGAATGAGCAGTTCTTC. Its translation: CASSRQGRLNEQFF.